This TCR beta chain was identified during a study of molecular identifiers for immune sequencing clone quantification. TCRdb re-called the PCR reads through MiXCR, storing one row per CDR3 protein. The data hold approximately 680,000 distinct CDR3 sequences, with approximately 24% observed a single time. In this sample, this clonotype turned up many times. V shed 1 base and J shed 8 bases, with 15 bases lying between them. This CDR3 region has 15 residues. The V gene's germline CDR1 is SGHTA and CDR2 FQGNSA. The clonotype was recovered from a human donor in good health. Some libraries in this study had Jurkat cell RNA spiked in. The chain recombines TRBV7-2 with TRBJ1-5; D is undetermined. Sequencing was carried out using naive CD8+ T cells from blood, with Jurkat cell RNA spiked in. Subset defined: FACS-sorted CD8+CD4-CCR7+CD45RA+ naive T cells. CDR3 DNA sequence: TGTGCCAGCAGCTTAGGGCTTTCTATTTTGGAGCCCCAGCATTTT. Amino acids: CASSLGLSILEPQHF.